This entry lists 12 T cell receptor beta chains sequenced from one sample in a study of T cell clonality in common variable immunodeficiency. Repertoires were generated with immunoSEQ multiplex PCR, while TCRdb's copy carries only in-frame clones and drops some. This repertoire holds 75,000 to 85,000 clones, and none appear only once. The sequenced sample was peripheral blood mononuclear cells. All receptors derive from a person aged 18-70 years in good health.

There are many counts of this clone. The read ends 3 residues before the CDR3 terminus; that terminus is restored from the germline J gene. This sequence joins TRBV6-2 or TRBV6-3 and TRBJ1-2; TRBD1 might be the D (5 bases). CDR1 and CDR2 from the germline V gene are MNHEY and SVGEGT. The CDR3 consists of 13 residues. V was cut by 2 bases and J by 3 bases, with 7 bases left in between. The sequenced CDR3 bases are TGTGCCAGCAGTTACCAGGGCTACTATGGC. Protein: CASSYQGYYG. The whole CDR3 reads CASSYQGYYGYTF.

This clone was seen many times. Sequencing ends 3 residues short of the CDR3 end; the germline J gene provides the rest. This chain links TRBV6-1 with TRBJ2-1; 9 bases line up with TRBD2. Germline lookup yields CDR1 MNHNS and CDR2 SASEGT. J lost 6 bases, V lost 1 base, and 13 bases had no gene match. CDR3 length: 18 amino acids. The CDR3 here is CASSEGTSGSLKGNEQFF. The CDR3 bases that were read are TGTGCCAGCAGTGAAGGCACTAGCGGGTCTCTGAAGGGCAATGAG.

Many counts were recorded for this clone. Coverage ceases 3 residues before the CDR3 finishes, and the germline J gene fills in the end. J is TRBJ2-1 and V is TRBV28, with 7 positions matching TRBD1. CDR3 length equals 17 residues. V was pared by 2 bases and J by 3 bases, with 10 bases of the junction left unmatched. Germline values: CDR1 MDHEN, CDR2 SYDVKM. The CDR3 DNA, read in part, is TGTGCCAGCAGTTTAGAATTACAGGGGATATTCTACAATGAG. This sequence encodes CASSLELQGIFYNE. The whole CDR3 protein reads CASSLELQGIFYNEQFF.

This clone was seen at least ten times. The sequence runs out 3 residues before the end of the CDR3; the remainder is reconstructed from the germline J gene. The genes are TRBV6-2 or TRBV6-3 and TRBJ2-1; 7 bases are a match to TRBD2. This CDR3 is built from 13 residues. The germline V gene has CDR1 MNHEY and CDR2 SVGEGT. Trimming at V came to 7 bases and at J to 9 bases, leaving 9 bases not matched to a gene. CDR3 DNA (partial): TGTGCCAGCACCCCAGGCGGGAGCGGTGAG. Translated, it gives CASTPGGSGE. The full CDR3 protein reads CASTPGGSGEQFF.

This clone was seen a few times. Sequencing ends 3 residues short of the CDR3 end; the germline J gene provides the rest. The V call is TRBV5-1, the J call TRBJ2-5, with TRBD2 matching 7 bases. Germline V gene lookup returns CDR1 SGHRS and CDR2 YFSETQ. The length of the CDR3 is 16 residues. V lost 7 bases, J lost 5 bases, and 17 bases stayed unmatched. CDR3 DNA, as far as it was read: TGCGCCAGCCAACCGTCGGCTAGCGGTTCGCAGGAGACC. It is translated as CASQPSASGSQET. The full CDR3 is CASQPSASGSQETQYF.

On this clone itself: The read ends 3 residues before the CDR3 terminus; that terminus is restored from the germline J gene. The V call is TRBV10-2, the J call TRBJ2-7; a possible D gene is TRBD1 (5 bases). CDR1 and CDR2 (germline): WSHSY, SAAADI. V was cut by 0 bases and J by 4 bases, with 16 bases left in between. The CDR3 runs to 16 residues. The CDR3 bases that were read are TGCGCCAGCAGTGAGTCAGGGGTAGTTAGGTGGTACGAG. Amino acid sequence: CASSESGVVRWYE. The whole CDR3 region reads CASSESGVVRWYEQYF.

This clone occurred many times. A junction boundary mismatches the germline segment, possibly from a read error. The read ends 3 residues before the CDR3 terminus; that terminus is restored from the germline J gene. The rearrangement uses TRBV7-7 and TRBJ2-7; D may be TRBD1 (7 bases). Germline V gene data show CDR1 as SSHAT and CDR2 as FNYEAQ (reference sequence). The CDR3 is 14 amino acids. The CDR3 is CASSPAGGSYEQYF. The covered CDR3 bases are TGTGCTAGCAGCCCCGCAGGGGGGAGCTACGAG.

In this sample, this clone turned up many times. The DNA ends 3 residues before the CDR3 does, and the rest of the CDR3 is filled in from the germline J gene. The V gene is TRBV5-1, the J gene TRBJ1-4; tentative D call: TRBD1 (5 bases). V was trimmed by 0 bases and J by 0 bases, leaving 12 bases between them. The germline V gene has CDR1 SGHRS and CDR2 YFSETQ. The CDR3 covers 17 residues. Here the CDR3 reads CASSLGGSLSTNEKLFF. The sequenced part of the CDR3 DNA is TGCGCCAGCAGCTTGGGGGGCAGTCTTTCAACTAATGAAAAA.

This clone has a count of ten or more. From the germline J gene comes the end of the CDR3, since the read stops 3 residues before it. The V call is TRBV5-4, the J call TRBJ2-7, with D perhaps matching TRBD1 (5 bases). Germline CDR1 reads SGHNT; CDR2 reads YYREEE (reference sequence). The V end was cut by 3 bases, the J end by 3 bases, with 16 bases between. The CDR3 has 15 amino acids. Incomplete CDR3 DNA: TGTGCCAGCAGCTCTTCCCAGGGTTTCGGCTACGAG. Translated, it gives CASSSSQGFGYE. The CDR3, in full, reads CASSSSQGFGYEQYF.

This clone was seen repeatedly, ten times or more. The sequenced fragment ends 3 residues before the CDR3 boundary, so the rest is inferred from the germline J gene. The V gene is TRBV19, the J gene TRBJ2-2; no firm D call. CDR3 size: 15 residues. In germline, CDR1 is LNHDA, CDR2 SQIVND (reference sequence). The V end lost 8 bases, the J end lost 0 bases, and 13 bases lay between the germline ends. CDR3: CASVSSSANTGELFF. CDR3 DNA, as far as it was read: TGTGCCAGTGTTTCTTCGTCGGCGAACACCGGGGAG.

This clone came up many times. The read comes to an end 3 residues before the CDR3 does, leaving the germline J gene to fill in the end. The chain recombines TRBV5-6 with TRBJ2-5; tentatively, D is TRBD2 (7 bases). This CDR3 region has 15 residues. Germline V gene sequence: CDR1 SGHDT, CDR2 YYEEEE. The CDR3 here is CASSSWGGVGGTQYF. Incomplete CDR3 DNA: TGTGCCAGCAGCTCCTGGGGGGGCGTCGGGGGCACC.

This clone appeared many times. The CDR3 extends 3 residues past the end of the read, so its final part is completed from the germline J gene. This rearrangement joins TRBV28 to TRBJ2-5, with 9 bases identical to TRBD1. Germline lookup yields CDR1 MDHEN and CDR2 SYDVKM. CDR3 length equals 16 residues. Unmatched junction bases numbered 11, after V lost 6 bases and J lost 3 bases. CDR3 sequence reads: CASSSLRDREKETQYF. The CDR3 bases that were read are TGTGCCAGCAGCTCTCTCCGGGACAGGGAGAAAGAGACC.